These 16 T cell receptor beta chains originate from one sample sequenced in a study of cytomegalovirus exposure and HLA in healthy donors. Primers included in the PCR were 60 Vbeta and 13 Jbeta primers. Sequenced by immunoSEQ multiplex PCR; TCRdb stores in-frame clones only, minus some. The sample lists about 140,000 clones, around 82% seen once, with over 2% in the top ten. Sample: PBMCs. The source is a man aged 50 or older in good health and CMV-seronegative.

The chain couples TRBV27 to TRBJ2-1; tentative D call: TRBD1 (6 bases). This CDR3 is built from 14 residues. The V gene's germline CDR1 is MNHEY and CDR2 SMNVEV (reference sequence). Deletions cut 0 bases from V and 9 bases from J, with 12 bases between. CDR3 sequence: CASSLSYREGEQFF. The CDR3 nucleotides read TGTGCCAGCAGTTTATCGTACAGGGAAGGTGAGCAGTTCTTC.

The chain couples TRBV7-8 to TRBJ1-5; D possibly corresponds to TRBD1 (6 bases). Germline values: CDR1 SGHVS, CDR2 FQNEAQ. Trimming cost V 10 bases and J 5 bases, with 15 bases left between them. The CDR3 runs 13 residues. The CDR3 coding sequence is TGTGCCACCGCCCCAGGGGTAGATCAGCCCCAGCATTTT. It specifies CATAPGVDQPQHF.

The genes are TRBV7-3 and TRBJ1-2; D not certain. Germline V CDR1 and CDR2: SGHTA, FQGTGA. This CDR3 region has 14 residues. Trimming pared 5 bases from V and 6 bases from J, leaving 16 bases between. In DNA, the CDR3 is TGTGCCAGCAGCCCAACGGGATTGAGGGATGGCTACACCTTC. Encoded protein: CASSPTGLRDGYTF.

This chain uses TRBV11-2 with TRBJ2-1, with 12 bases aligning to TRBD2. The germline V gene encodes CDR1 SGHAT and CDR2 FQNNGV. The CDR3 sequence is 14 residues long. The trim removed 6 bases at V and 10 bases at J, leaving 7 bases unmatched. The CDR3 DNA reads TGTGCCAGCAGAGGGCTAGCGGGGGGGTCAGAGCAGTTCTTC. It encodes CASRGLAGGSEQFF.

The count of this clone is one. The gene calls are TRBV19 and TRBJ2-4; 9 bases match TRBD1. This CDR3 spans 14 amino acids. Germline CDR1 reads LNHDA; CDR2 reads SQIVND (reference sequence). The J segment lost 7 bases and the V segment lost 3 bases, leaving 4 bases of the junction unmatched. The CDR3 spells CASSMDRGGNIQYF. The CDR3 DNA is TGTGCCAGTAGTATGGACAGGGGAGGGAACATTCAGTACTTC.

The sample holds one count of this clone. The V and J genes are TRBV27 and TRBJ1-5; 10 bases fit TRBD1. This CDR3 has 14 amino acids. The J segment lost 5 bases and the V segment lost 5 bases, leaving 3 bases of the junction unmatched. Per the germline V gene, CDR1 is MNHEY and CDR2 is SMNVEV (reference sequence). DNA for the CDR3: TGTGCCAGCAGTCGTGACAGGGGGCATCAGCCCCAGCATTTT. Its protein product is CASSRDRGHQPQHF.

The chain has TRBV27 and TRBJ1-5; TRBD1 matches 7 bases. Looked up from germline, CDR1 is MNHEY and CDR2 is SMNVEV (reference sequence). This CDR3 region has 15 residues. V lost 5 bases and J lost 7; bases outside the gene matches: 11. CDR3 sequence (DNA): TGTGCCAGCAGTATTCGACAGGGACTAGGGCAGCCCCAGCATTTT. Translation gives CASSIRQGLGQPQHF.

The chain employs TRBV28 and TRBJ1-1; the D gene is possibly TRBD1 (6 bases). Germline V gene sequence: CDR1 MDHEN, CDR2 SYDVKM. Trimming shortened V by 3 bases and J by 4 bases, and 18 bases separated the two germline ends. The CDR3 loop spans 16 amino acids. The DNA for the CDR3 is TGTGCCAGCAGTTTCGGGAGGGGGGTCGGTGCCACTGAAGCTTTCTTT. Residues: CASSFGRGVGATEAFF.

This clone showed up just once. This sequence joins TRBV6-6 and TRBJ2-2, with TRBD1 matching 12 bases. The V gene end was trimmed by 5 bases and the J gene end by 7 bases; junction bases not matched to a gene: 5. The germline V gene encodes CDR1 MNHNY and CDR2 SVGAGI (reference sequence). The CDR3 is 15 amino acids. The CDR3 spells CASSQGQGAVGELFF. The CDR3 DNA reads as TGTGCCAGCAGTCAGGGACAGGGGGCTGTCGGGGAGCTGTTTTTT.

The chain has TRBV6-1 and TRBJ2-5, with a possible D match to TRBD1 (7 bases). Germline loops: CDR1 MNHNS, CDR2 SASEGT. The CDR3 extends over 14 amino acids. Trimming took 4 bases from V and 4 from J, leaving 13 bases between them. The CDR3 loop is CASSVEGARETQYF. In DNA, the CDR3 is TGTGCCAGCAGTGTGGAGGGGGCGAGAGAGACCCAGTACTTC.

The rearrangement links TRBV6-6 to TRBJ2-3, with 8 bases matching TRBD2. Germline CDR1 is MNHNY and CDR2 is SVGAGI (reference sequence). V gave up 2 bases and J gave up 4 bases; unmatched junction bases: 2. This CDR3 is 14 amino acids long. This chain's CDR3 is CASSYRRGADTQYF. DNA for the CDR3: TGTGCCAGCAGTTACCGGCGGGGGGCAGATACGCAGTATTTT.

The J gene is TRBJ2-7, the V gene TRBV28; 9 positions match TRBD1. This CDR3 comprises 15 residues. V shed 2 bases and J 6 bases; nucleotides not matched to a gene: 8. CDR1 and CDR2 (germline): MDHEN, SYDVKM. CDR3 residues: CASSLSWGQGGEQYF. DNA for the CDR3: TGTGCCAGCAGTTTAAGTTGGGGACAGGGAGGCGAGCAGTACTTC.

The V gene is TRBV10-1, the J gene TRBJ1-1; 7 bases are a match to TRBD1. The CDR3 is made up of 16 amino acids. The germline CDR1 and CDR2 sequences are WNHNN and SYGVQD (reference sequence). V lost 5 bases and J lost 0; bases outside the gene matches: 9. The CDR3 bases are TGCGCCAGCAGTTCAGGGGGATACCCCATGAACACTGAAGCTTTCTTT. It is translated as CASSSGGYPMNTEAFF.

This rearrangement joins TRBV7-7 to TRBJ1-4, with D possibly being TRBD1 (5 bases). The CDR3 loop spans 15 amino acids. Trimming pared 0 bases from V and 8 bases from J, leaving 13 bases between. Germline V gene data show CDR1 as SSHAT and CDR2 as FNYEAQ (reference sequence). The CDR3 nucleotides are TGTGCCAGCAGCTTAGCTCCAGGGCCGGAGGAAAAACTGTTTTTT. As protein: CASSLAPGPEEKLFF.

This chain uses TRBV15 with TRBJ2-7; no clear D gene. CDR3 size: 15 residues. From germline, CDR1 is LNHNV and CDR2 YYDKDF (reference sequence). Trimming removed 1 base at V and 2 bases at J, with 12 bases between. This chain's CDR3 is CATSRVGEETYEQYF. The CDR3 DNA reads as TGTGCCACCAGCAGAGTCGGCGAGGAGACCTACGAGCAGTACTTC.

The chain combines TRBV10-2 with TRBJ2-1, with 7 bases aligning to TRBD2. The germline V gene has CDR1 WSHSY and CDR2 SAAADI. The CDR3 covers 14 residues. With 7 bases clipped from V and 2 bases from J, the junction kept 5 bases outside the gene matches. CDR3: CASNRGDPYNEQFF. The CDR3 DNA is TGCGCCAGCAACCGGGGGGACCCCTACAATGAGCAGTTCTTC.